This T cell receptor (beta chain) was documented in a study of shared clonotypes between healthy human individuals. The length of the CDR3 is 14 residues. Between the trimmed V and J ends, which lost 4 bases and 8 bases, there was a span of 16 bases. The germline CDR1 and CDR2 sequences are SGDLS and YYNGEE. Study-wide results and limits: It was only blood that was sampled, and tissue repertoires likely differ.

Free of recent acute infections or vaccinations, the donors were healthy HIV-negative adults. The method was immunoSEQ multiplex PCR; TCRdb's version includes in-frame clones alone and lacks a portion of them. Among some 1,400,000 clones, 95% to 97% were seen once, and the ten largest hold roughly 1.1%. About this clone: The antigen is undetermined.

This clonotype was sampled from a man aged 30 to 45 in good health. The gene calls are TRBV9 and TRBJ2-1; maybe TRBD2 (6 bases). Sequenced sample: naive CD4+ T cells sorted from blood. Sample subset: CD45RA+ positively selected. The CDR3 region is CASSPLGRDYEQFF. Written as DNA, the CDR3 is TGTGCCAGCAGCCCCCTGGGGCGGGACTATGAGCAGTTCTTC.